A single sample is the source of the 2 T cell receptor beta chains below, sequenced in a study of shared clonotypes between healthy human individuals. Only in-frame clones appear in the TCRdb table, and some are missing; sequencing was by immunoSEQ multiplex PCR. The profile shows around 720,000 clones, around three quarters of them singletons. Sequences were obtained from memory CD4+ T cells sorted from blood. The subset: CD45RA-negative fraction. Receptor source: a woman aged 25 to 39 in good health.

This rearrangement joins TRBV28 to TRBJ1-1; unclear D gene. This CDR3 is 14 amino acids long. Trimming cost V 5 bases and J 0 bases, with 10 bases left between them. Germline V gene lookup returns CDR1 MDHEN and CDR2 SYDVKM. In DNA form, the CDR3 reads TGTGCCAGCAGTATAACCAGAATGAACACTGAAGCTTTCTTT. Translation: CASSITRMNTEAFF.

The chain has TRBV29-1 and TRBJ1-2; 10 nucleotides align to TRBD1. CDR3 size: 12 residues. J lost 8 bases, V lost 7 bases, and 7 bases had no gene match. CDR1 and CDR2 (germline): SQVTM, ANQGSEA. CDR3: CSAGQGGEGYTF. The CDR3 DNA sequence: TGCAGCGCAGGACAGGGGGGTGAGGGCTACACCTTC.